This TCR beta chain was documented in a study of T cells of healthy individuals. Deletions cut 7 bases from V and 0 bases from J, with 8 bases between. CDR1 SGHDN and CDR2 FVKESK come from the germline V gene. The CDR3 runs to 13 residues. Many counts were recorded for this clonotype. TCRdb redid the calling of the 5' RACE reads with MiXCR, one entry per CDR3 protein. Of 38,000 or so distinct CDR3 sequences in the sample, about 4.5% are singletons; the top ten hold under 10%. This sequence joins TRBV14 and TRBJ2-3, with D possibly TRBD1 on 6 matching bases. The sequence derives from a human donor in good health. CDR3 sequence: CASMGQSTDTQYF. CDR3 sequence (DNA): TGTGCCAGCATGGGACAAAGCACAGATACGCAGTATTTT. The full variable domain, its missing parts supplied by reference TRBV14 and TRBJ2-3, is EAGVTQFPSHSVIEKGQTVTLRCDPISGHDNLYWYRRVMGKEIKFLLHFVKESKQDESGMPNNRFLAERTGGTYSTLKVQPAELEDSGVYFCASMGQSTDTQYFGPGTRLTVL.